This T cell receptor beta chain was sequenced in a study of beta chain features in type 1 diabetes. Looking at the study overall: Healthy donors and patients showed comparable age, gender and cell yields. Findings and limits, study-wide: When VDJ junctions were examined, type 1 diabetes patients showed fewer insertions and more deletions. Type 1 diabetes patients had TCRB CDR3s that were shorter (moderately but significantly so) in all four CD4+ subsets.

Reverse transcribing all isolated RNA meant expressed TCRB transcripts were sequenced. Method: immunoSEQ multiplex PCR; TCRdb's copy keeps in-frame clones and lacks some. The sample records 150,000 to 170,000 clones, approximately 8.1% being singletons. All of the sorted populations showed purity greater than 95%. Germline V gene data show CDR1 as MDHEN and CDR2 as SYDVKM. CDR3 length: 15 amino acids. The junction had 8 bases not matched to a gene; V was cut back by 6 bases and J by 3 bases. This clone was observed a handful of times. The antigen is unknown. The chain combines TRBV28 with TRBJ1-1; 9 bases are shared with TRBD1. Sequenced: central memory CD4+ T cells from blood. The receptor was isolated from a man aged 18 to 29 in good health. CDR3 sequence reads: CASRPGQGLDTEAFF. The DNA of the CDR3 is TGTGCCAGCAGACCGGGACAGGGTCTGGACACTGAAGCTTTCTTT.